This entry is about one TCR beta chain. This sample stems from a study of blood T cell repertoires in COVID-19. Germline assignment: CDR1 LNHDA and CDR2 SQIVND (reference sequence). The J segment lost 9 bases and the V segment lost 7 bases, leaving 10 bases of the junction unmatched. The CDR3 loop spans 15 amino acids. Repertoires were generated with immunoSEQ multiplex PCR, while TCRdb's copy carries only in-frame clones and drops some. The data contain tens of thousands of clones, around 89% of them seen just once; the ten biggest clones take up about 9.5%. For recovered donors of Cohort 3, there were two negative PCRs, clearance, or symptom resolution.

The rearrangement uses TRBV19 and TRBJ2-5; TRBD2 matches at 14 bases. Specimen: PBMCs or T cells enriched from blood (not recorded which). The receptor comes from a woman aged 40 to 50 who had recovered from COVID-19. CDR3 protein: CASNSRLAGGVAQYF. CDR3 coding DNA: TGTGCCAGTAACTCCCGACTAGCGGGGGGGGTGGCCCAGTACTTC.